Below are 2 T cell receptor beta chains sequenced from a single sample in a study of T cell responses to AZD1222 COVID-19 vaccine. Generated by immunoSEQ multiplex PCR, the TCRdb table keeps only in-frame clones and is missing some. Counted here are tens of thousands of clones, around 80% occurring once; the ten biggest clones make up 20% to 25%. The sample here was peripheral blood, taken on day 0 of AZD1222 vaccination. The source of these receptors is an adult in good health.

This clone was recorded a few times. This CDR3 is CASSLSHPRANEKLFF. In nucleotides, the CDR3 is TGCGCCAGCAGCCTATCCCATCCCCGGGCTAATGAAAAACTGTTTTTT. This chain connects TRBV4-1 to TRBJ1-4, with no clear D. From germline, CDR1 is MGHRA and CDR2 YSYEKL. The length of the CDR3 is 16 residues. Trimming left V 4 bases short and J 3 bases short, with 15 bases between.

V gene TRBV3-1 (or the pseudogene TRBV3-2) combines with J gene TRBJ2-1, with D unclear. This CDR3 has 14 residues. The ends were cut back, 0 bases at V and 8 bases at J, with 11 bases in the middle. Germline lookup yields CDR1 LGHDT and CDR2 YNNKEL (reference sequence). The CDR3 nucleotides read TGTGCCAGCAGCCAAGACTCGGGTGTAGATGAGCAGTTCTTC. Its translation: CASSQDSGVDEQFF.